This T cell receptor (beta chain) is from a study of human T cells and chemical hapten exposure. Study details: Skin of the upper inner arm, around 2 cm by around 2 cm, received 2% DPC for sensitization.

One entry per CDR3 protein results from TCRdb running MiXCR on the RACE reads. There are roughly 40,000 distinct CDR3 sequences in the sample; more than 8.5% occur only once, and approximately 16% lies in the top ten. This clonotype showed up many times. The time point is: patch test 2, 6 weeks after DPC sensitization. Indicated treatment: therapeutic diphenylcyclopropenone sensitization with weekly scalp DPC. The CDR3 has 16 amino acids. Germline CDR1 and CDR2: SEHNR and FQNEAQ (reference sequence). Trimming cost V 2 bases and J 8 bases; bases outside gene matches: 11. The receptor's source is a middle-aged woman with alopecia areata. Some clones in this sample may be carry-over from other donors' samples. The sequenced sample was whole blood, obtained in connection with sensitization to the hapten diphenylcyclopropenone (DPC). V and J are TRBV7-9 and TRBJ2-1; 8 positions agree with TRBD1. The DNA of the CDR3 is TGTGCCAGCAGCTTAAGGCAGGGGGCAATTAGCGATGAGCAGTTCTTC. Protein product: CASSLRQGAISDEQFF.